This record looks at one T cell receptor beta chain sequence and its context. Its antigen is undetermined. This record comes from a study of shared clonotypes between healthy human individuals. The run depth of the assay was deep. This table comes from immunoSEQ multiplex PCR, and its TCRdb copy is limited to in-frame clones, with some not included. Of millions of clones listed, 95% are singletons. Recent acute infections and vaccinations were absent in the healthy HIV-negative adult donors. Per the germline V gene, CDR1 is SGHDT and CDR2 is YYEEEE. The CDR3 contains 16 residues. V was shortened by 4 bases and J by 0 bases, with 16 bases between the two germline ends. Whole-study findings and limits: Few donors restricted represented genetic and exposure-history diversity. On the whole, naive subsets had larger estimated richness than memory subsets had.

The sample was naive CD4+ T cells sorted from blood. Stated subset: CD45RA+ positively selected. J is TRBJ1-1 and V is TRBV5-6, with a tentative D call TRBD1 (5 bases). The source is a man aged 18 to 29 in good health. This CDR3 reads CASSPRGGNMNTEAFF. CDR3 nucleotide sequence: TGTGCCAGCAGCCCTAGGGGTGGGAATATGAACACTGAAGCTTTCTTT.